This paragraph reports one T cell receptor (beta chain). Its antigen is unidentified. Sequencing was performed with immunoSEQ multiplex PCR; in TCRdb, only in-frame clones are kept and a portion is missing. The sample holds about 45,000 clones, about 95% seen once. The data are from a study of T cells in tuberculosis. Whole-study context: IGRA-negative adolescents, IGRA-positive adolescents with latent tuberculosis and adults with active tuberculosis formed this South African cohort.

CDR3 length equals 14 residues. CDR1 is MDHEN, CDR2 SYDVKM, per germline. J lost 6 bases, V lost 6 bases, and 10 bases had no gene match. At study entry, adolescents had tuberculin skin tests and IGRA screening. Each clinical donor contributed on average around 100,000 T cells from unsorted cryopreserved PBMC. Study conclusions and caveats: The TCR-beta difference was not significant; alpha differences partly reflected length.

The clonotype was recovered from a donor aged 10-35 years with latent tuberculosis or without tuberculosis infection. Some clones in this sample may be carry-over from other donors' samples. Sequencing was performed on PBMCs. This chain connects TRBV28 to TRBJ1-1; 7 positions agree with TRBD1. CDR3 in amino acids: CASSPTGVLSEAFF. In DNA form, the CDR3 reads TGTGCCAGCAGCCCTACAGGGGTGTTGTCTGAAGCTTTCTTT.